One and the same sample provided the 25 T cell receptor beta chains below, sequenced in a study of shared clonotypes between healthy human individuals. The assay was immunoSEQ multiplex PCR, and TCRdb's table has in-frame clones only and misses some. The data contain roughly 2.5 million clones, approximately 92% of them singletons. Input material: naive CD4+ T cells sorted from blood. Specified subset: CD45RA+ positively selected. These receptors all stem from a man aged 18 to 29 in good health.

The gene calls are TRBV7-2 and TRBJ1-6; TRBD1 agrees at 9 bases. J lost 7 bases, V lost 5 bases, and 6 bases had no gene match. The CDR3 totals 15 residues. CDR1 is SGHTA and CDR2 is FQGNSA in the germline V gene. CDR3 sequence reads: CASSTTGGQNSPLHF. The CDR3 nucleotides read TGTGCCAGCAGCACGACAGGGGGACAAAATTCACCCCTCCACTTT.

Points on this clone: Other DNA sequences from this sample encode an identical CDR3 as well. The chain uses TRBV18 and TRBJ2-7; TRBD1 matches 8 bases. Losses at the gene ends were 2 bases for V and 5 bases for J; bases not matched to a gene: 5. Germline V gene lookup returns CDR1 KGHSH and CDR2 LQKENI. This CDR3 spans 14 amino acids. CDR3 in amino acids: CASSPDRGHDEQYF. As DNA, the CDR3 is TGTGCCAGCTCACCAGACAGGGGCCACGACGAGCAGTACTTC.

The rearrangement joins TRBV2 to TRBJ2-5, with a possible D match to TRBD2 (7 bases). Trimming removed 6 bases at V and 7 bases at J, with 18 bases between. This CDR3 spans 14 amino acids. Looked up from germline, CDR1 is SNHLY and CDR2 is FYNNEI. The CDR3 spells CASRAGGGGWTQYF. The CDR3 DNA reads as TGTGCCAGCAGGGCTGGGGGCGGGGGATGGACCCAGTACTTC.

On this clone: Other DNA sequences in the sample encode the same CDR3. V usage is TRBV7-2 and J usage is TRBJ2-1; D is undetermined. V lost 1 base, J lost 7 bases, and 8 bases lay in between. Germline loops: CDR1 SGHTA, CDR2 FQGNSA. CDR3 length equals 13 residues. The CDR3 region has the DNA TGTGCCAGCAGCTTAGGACGGCTAAATGAGCAGTTCTTC. This encodes CASSLGRLNEQFF. Variable domain in full (rest from reference TRBV7-2 and TRBJ2-1): GAGVSQSPSNKVTEKGKDVELRCDPISGHTALYWYRQSLGQGLEFLIYFQGNSAPDKSGLPSDRFSAERTGGSVSTLTIQRTQQEDSAVYLCASSLGRLNEQFFGPGTRLTVL.

This clone showed up just a few times. The genes are TRBV2 and TRBJ1-5; 8 bases match TRBD1. CDR3 length: 15 residues. V lost 5 bases, J lost 4 bases, and 7 bases stayed unmatched. Germline V gene data show CDR1 as SNHLY and CDR2 as FYNNEI. CDR3 nucleotide sequence: TGTGCCAGCAGTACAGGGGGAGTGGGGAATCAGCCCCAGCATTTT. Amino acid sequence: CASSTGGVGNQPQHF.

Notes on this clone: At the DNA level, this CDR3 is encoded by other sequences in the same sample as well. This chain uses TRBV6-6 with TRBJ1-2; the D is unclear. Germline V gives CDR1 MNHNY, CDR2 SVGAGI (reference sequence). There are 13 residues in the CDR3. Trimming cost V 6 bases and J 2 bases, with 10 bases left between them. In DNA form, the CDR3 reads TGTGCCAGCAGCCCGACGGGGAACTATGGCTACACCTTC. Residues: CASSPTGNYGYTF.

The rearrangement links TRBV6-4 to TRBJ1-2; 12 bases map to TRBD1. The CDR3 totals 16 residues. Germline CDR1 MRHNA, CDR2 SNTAGT. Trimming took 0 bases from V and 4 from J; bases not matched to a gene: 3. The CDR3 sequence is CASSDSGTGGPYGYTF. Written as DNA, the CDR3 is TGTGCCAGCAGTGACTCGGGGACAGGGGGCCCCTATGGCTACACCTTC.

The rearrangement uses TRBV27 and TRBJ2-7; 10 bases are a match to TRBD1. Germline CDR1 and CDR2: MNHEY and SMNVEV (reference sequence). J lost 0 bases, V lost 6 bases, and 8 bases had no gene match. The CDR3 covers 16 residues. DNA for the CDR3: TGTGCCAGCAGGACCCTACGGGACAGGGGCTCCTACGAGCAGTACTTC. Translating it yields CASRTLRDRGSYEQYF.

This clone was observed a handful of times. The chain couples TRBV4-1 to TRBJ1-2, with 9 bases aligning to TRBD1. The CDR3 length is 16 residues. V gave up 4 bases and J gave up 4 bases; unmatched junction bases: 10. Germline lookup yields CDR1 MGHRA and CDR2 YSYEKL. CDR3 bases: TGCGCCAGCAGCCCAGTGGGGACAGGGAGTTCCTATGGCTACACCTTC. Translated, it gives CASSPVGTGSSYGYTF.

The J gene is TRBJ2-3, the V gene TRBV5-4; D tentatively fits TRBD1 or TRBD2 (6 bases each). Trimming removed 0 bases from V and 2 bases from J, with 16 bases in between. Germline V gene sequence: CDR1 SGHNT, CDR2 YYREEE (reference sequence). The CDR3 contains 17 residues. The CDR3 loop reads CASSLGGASRNTDTQYF. CDR3 DNA: TGTGCCAGCAGCTTGGGGGGGGCTAGCCGGAACACAGATACGCAGTATTTT.

This rearrangement joins TRBV25-1 to TRBJ1-2; the match to TRBD1 covers 11 bases. This CDR3 has 14 amino acids. Trimming cost V 5 bases and J 5 bases; bases outside gene matches: 4. Germline V gene data show CDR1 as MGHDK and CDR2 as SYGVNS. The DNA for the CDR3 is TGTGCCAGCAGTACCGGACAGGGGGCATATGGCTACACCTTC. Translated, it gives CASSTGQGAYGYTF.

The V and J genes are TRBV18 and TRBJ1-2; a possible D gene is TRBD1 (6 bases). CDR1 is KGHSH and CDR2 is LQKENI in the germline V gene. The CDR3 runs 13 residues. V was clipped by 3 bases and J by 4 bases, with 9 bases between them. CDR3 region: CASSPMDSYGYTF. The CDR3 DNA follows: TGTGCCAGCTCACCTATGGACAGCTATGGCTACACCTTC.

The chain has TRBV21-1 and TRBJ2-3; the table names TRBD2, a call not compared with the DNA. TRBV21-1 is marked as a pseudogene. There are 17 residues in the CDR3. The CDR3 DNA reads TGTGCCAGCAGCAAAGCAGTGGCGGGGGGCGACACAGATACGCAGTATTTT. The encoded protein is CASSKAVAGGDTDTQYF.

Regarding this clone: The same CDR3 can be traced to other DNA sequences in this sample. The chain joins TRBV19 to TRBJ1-3, with no clear D. V shed 1 base and J shed 0 bases, with 4 bases lying between them. Germline assignment: CDR1 LNHDA and CDR2 SQIVND (reference sequence). The CDR3 consists of 14 residues. Written as DNA, the CDR3 is TGTGCCAGTAGTATAGGGGGCTCTGGAAACACCATATATTTT. It is translated as CASSIGGSGNTIYF.

The chain employs TRBV28 and TRBJ1-4; 8 bases are a match to TRBD1. With V trimmed by 6 bases and J by 10 bases, 10 bases remained unmatched. The CDR3 is 14 amino acids. Germline V gives CDR1 MDHEN, CDR2 SYDVKM. The DNA of the CDR3 is TGTGCCAGCAGCTTAGGACAGGGATTTGGAAAACTGTTTTTT. Translation gives CASSLGQGFGKLFF.

This sequence joins TRBV7-2 and TRBJ1-2, with 7 bases matching TRBD1. Per germline, CDR1 SGHTA and CDR2 FQGNSA. Trimming at V came to 2 bases and at J to 5 bases, leaving 8 bases not matched to a gene. The CDR3 contains 15 residues. This CDR3 is CASSLSTGSPYGYTF. In nucleotides, the CDR3 is TGTGCCAGCAGCTTATCGACAGGGTCCCCATATGGCTACACCTTC. The full variable domain, completed using reference TRBV7-2 and TRBJ1-2, is GAGVSQSPSNKVTEKGKDVELRCDPISGHTALYWYRQSLGQGLEFLIYFQGNSAPDKSGLPSDRFSAERTGGSVSTLTIQRTQQEDSAVYLCASSLSTGSPYGYTFGSGTRLTVV.

V and J are TRBV6-5 and TRBJ1-1; tentative D call: TRBD1 (6 bases). The CDR3 spans 14 residues. Germline V gene lookup returns CDR1 MNHEY and CDR2 SVGAGI. V was clipped by 6 bases and J by 2 bases, with 13 bases between them. Here the CDR3 DNA reads TGTGCCAGCAGGCCAGGGGCCGGAAACACTGAAGCTTTCTTT. As protein: CASRPGAGNTEAFF.

The genes are TRBV11-2 and TRBJ1-1; 9 bases are a match to TRBD1. The CDR3 runs 13 residues. Unmatched junction bases numbered 9, after V lost 5 bases and J lost 11 bases. CDR1 and CDR2 (germline): SGHAT, FQNNGV. The CDR3 loop reads CASSNRDRERAFF. CDR3 DNA sequence: TGTGCCAGCAGCAACCGGGACAGGGAGAGGGCTTTCTTT.

The chain combines TRBV29-1 with TRBJ2-5, with 8 bases identical to TRBD1. The V and J ends lost 4 bases and 0 bases, in that order; junction bases with no gene match: 10. The CDR3 is 16 amino acids. Germline V CDR1 and CDR2: SQVTM, ANQGSEA. The CDR3 DNA follows: TGCAGCGTTGGGGGGACCAGGACAGGGAACCAAGAGACCCAGTACTTC. This encodes CSVGGTRTGNQETQYF.

This sequence joins TRBV27 and TRBJ1-6, with unresolved D. CDR3 length equals 15 residues. Trimming removed 1 base from V and 6 bases from J, with 10 bases in between. The germline V gene has CDR1 MNHEY and CDR2 SMNVEV (reference sequence). As DNA, the CDR3 is TGTGCCAGCAGTTTATTCTCCAGTACTAATTCACCCCTCCACTTT. The encoded protein is CASSLFSSTNSPLHF.

J is TRBJ2-2 and V is TRBV13; 16 bases align to TRBD2. CDR1 PRHDT and CDR2 FYEKMQ come from the germline V gene (reference sequence). J lost 3 bases, V lost 4 bases, and 8 bases had no gene match. This CDR3 has 19 amino acids. Here the CDR3 reads CASSSGGLAGGPDTGELFF. The CDR3 DNA sequence: TGTGCCAGCAGCTCAGGGGGACTAGCGGGAGGGCCGGACACCGGGGAGCTGTTTTTT.

V gene TRBV28 combines with J gene TRBJ1-4; no clear D. CDR1 and CDR2 from the germline V gene are MDHEN and SYDVKM. The CDR3 runs 14 residues. Trimming took 7 bases from V and 2 from J, leaving 11 bases between them. CDR3 nucleotide sequence: TGTGCCAGCACTCTACAACCCACTAATGAAAAACTGTTTTTT. Translation gives CASTLQPTNEKLFF.

This clone has just one count. The rearrangement joins TRBV19 to TRBJ1-1; 7 nucleotides match TRBD1. Germline V gene data show CDR1 as LNHDA and CDR2 as SQIVND (reference sequence). V shed 4 bases and J 2 bases; nucleotides not matched to a gene: 7. This CDR3 has 15 residues. CDR3 region: CASSKRTGGNTEAFF. The CDR3 region has the DNA TGTGCCAGTAGTAAACGGACAGGCGGAAACACTGAAGCTTTCTTT.

This chain joins TRBV2 and TRBJ1-2; D is uncertain. The ends were cut back, 7 bases at V and 8 bases at J, with 17 bases in the middle. The germline gives CDR1 SNHLY, CDR2 FYNNEI. The CDR3 length is 13 residues. CDR3 nucleotide sequence: TGTGCCAGCAAGACGGAGGTTATGGGCGGCTACACCTTC. The encoded protein is CASKTEVMGGYTF.

The genes are TRBV19 and TRBJ2-1; 9 nucleotides agree with TRBD1. The V and J ends lost 9 bases and 7 bases, in that order; junction bases with no gene match: 13. There are 15 residues in the CDR3. CDR1 LNHDA and CDR2 SQIVND come from the germline V gene (reference sequence). The CDR3 spells CASLDPGQGLNEQFF. CDR3 in DNA: TGTGCCAGCCTAGATCCGGGACAGGGATTAAATGAGCAGTTCTTC.